This passage covers 3 T cell receptor beta chains from one sample sequenced in a study of T cells in Graves' hyperthyroidism and ophthalmopathy. There were TCR beta CDR3 regions amplified from RNA transcripts. When the TCR CDR3 underwent first-round RT-PCR, the HTBI primer set was used. Via MiXCR, TCRdb re-called the multiplex PCR reads, giving one row per CDR3 protein. The table has some 300,000 distinct CDR3 sequences, around 19% seen once. The specimen sequenced was blood. Receptors originate from a man aged 50 to 60 with Graves' ophthalmopathy.

The CDR3 nucleotides read TGTGCCAGCAGCCGAGGAGGAGCGGGAGAAGAGACCCAGTACTTC. It yields the protein CASSRGGAGEETQYF. This chain connects TRBV11-2 to TRBJ2-5; 8 positions match TRBD2. CDR3 length: 15 residues. The ends lost 5 bases at V and 3 bases at J; junction bases unmatched: 8. Germline V CDR1 and CDR2: SGHAT, FQNNGV.

V usage is TRBV10-3 and J usage is TRBJ1-1; no clear D gene. The V end lost 10 bases, the J end lost 2 bases, and 14 bases lay between the germline ends. This CDR3 is built from 13 residues. Germline V gives CDR1 ENHRY, CDR2 SYGVKD. CDR3: CATRVDGNTEAFF. The DNA of the CDR3 is TGTGCCACCCGGGTCGACGGTAACACTGAAGCTTTCTTT.

In its sample, this clonotype was seen a few times. The chain employs TRBV6-2 or TRBV6-3 and TRBJ2-3, with D possibly being TRBD1 (7 bases). The CDR3 has 16 amino acids. Germline V gives CDR1 MNHEY, CDR2 SVGEGT. The V gene lost 5 bases and the J gene lost 3 bases, with 18 bases spanning the gap. The CDR3 protein is CASSGTWRGQTDTQYF. In nucleotides, the CDR3 is TGTGCCAGCAGTGGGACTTGGAGGGGGCAGACAGATACGCAGTATTTT.